Below, one T cell receptor beta chain is given with its context. Its matching antigen is unknown. TCRdb re-analysed the reads in MiXCR, keeping a single row per CDR3 protein. The repertoire holds about 330,000 distinct CDR3 sequences, with about 34% as singletons. This record comes from a study of T cell repertoires in cytomegalovirus infection. About the research overall: Recently identified HLA-C-restricted and well-studied HLA-B-restricted CMV epitopes were used. Shared public TCR beta signatures pointed to both CMV infection and a matching HLA type. Study results and caveats: Ex vivo, HLA-C-restricted CMV-specific TCR beta clonotypes prevailed over the rest of the response. Summed public TCR beta family frequency identified CMV carriers bearing the relevant HLA.

V lost 4 bases to trimming and J lost 5 bases, with 8 bases between them. This CDR3 contains 12 residues. Per the germline V gene, CDR1 is MDHEN and CDR2 is SYDVKM. The V call is TRBV28, the J call TRBJ1-2; the D is unclear. The source was cultured PBMCs, collected from culture after CMV antigen stimulation. The sequence came from a human donor in good health (CMV status not recorded). Some clones in this sample may be carry-over from other donors' samples. The CDR3 DNA follows: TGTGCCAGCAGTTCACCGGGGTATGGCTACACCTTC. Translated, it gives CASSSPGYGYTF.